The present TCR beta chain was sequenced within a study of T cell clones after liver transplantation. On the study more broadly: TCRbeta sequencing after a pre-transplant mixed lymphocyte reaction identified graft-donor-reactive clones, later tracked in post-transplant blood. Without induction therapy, subjects received standard immunosuppression until 12-24 months post-transplant.

On this clone itself: Its antigen is still unknown.

The ends were cut back, 6 bases at V and 4 bases at J, with 13 bases in the middle. CDR3 size: 14 residues. The protocol was immunoSEQ multiplex PCR, while the TCRdb copy is restricted to in-frame clones and leaves out a portion. The sample shows over 55,000 clones, about 70% of them seen only once. The study, taken as a whole, reports: In two subjects, few donor cells limited the measurable donor-reactive repertoire. A significant post-transplant drop in circulating graft-donor-reactive CD4 TCRbeta sequences occurred in most of the 8 subjects.

The sequences come from CD4+ T cells from blood, collected at the roughly 15-month timepoint. The source of this sequence is a human patient who received a liver transplant. Some T cells may be transferred from the graft donor. The chain links TRBV6-7 to TRBJ1-3, with D possibly being TRBD1 (6 bases). TRBV6-7 falls under the ORF class, with uncertain function. CDR3 DNA: TGTGCCAGCAGCTACGACAGGTGGGGAAACACCATATATTTT. Translation: CASSYDRWGNTIYF.